Presented here are 2 T cell receptor beta chains from one specimen sequenced in a study of blood T cell repertoires in COVID-19. Measured with immunoSEQ multiplex PCR; TCRdb has only the in-frame clones, and not every one. The sample yields tens of thousands of clones, nearly 90% seen once. The specimen sequenced was peripheral blood. All receptors derive from a man aged 55 to 70 with COVID-19, enrolled during active disease.

The J gene is TRBJ2-1, the V gene TRBV5-1; D may be TRBD1 (7 bases). The CDR3 has 16 residues. The V gene's germline CDR1 is SGHRS and CDR2 YFSETQ. The ends were cut back, 3 bases at V and 0 bases at J, with 13 bases in the middle. The CDR3 coding sequence is TGCGCCAGCAGCTATTCGGGGGACAGCTCCTACAATGAGCAGTTCTTC. Amino acid sequence: CASSYSGDSSYNEQFF. The full variable domain, in which reference TRBV5-1 and TRBJ2-1 provide the parts outside the CDR3, is KAGVTQTPRYLIKTRGQQVTLSCSPISGHRSVSWYQQTPGQGLQFLFEYFSETQRNKGNFPGRFSGRQFSNSRSEMNVSTLELGDSALYLCASSYSGDSSYNEQFFGPGTRLTVL.

The chain couples TRBV7-3 to TRBJ2-1; no clear D gene. Between the trimmed V and J ends, which lost 2 bases and 3 bases, there was a span of 8 bases. The CDR3 length is 14 residues. Germline lookup yields CDR1 SGHTA and CDR2 FQGTGA. DNA of the CDR3: TGTGCCAGCAGCTTACCGCGCCTCTACAATGAGCAGTTCTTC. This translates into CASSLPRLYNEQFF. The entire variable domain, with the rest obtained from reference TRBV7-3 and TRBJ2-1, is as follows: GAGVSQTPSNKVTEKGKYVELRCDPISGHTALYWYRQSLGQGPEFLIYFQGTGAADDSGLPNDRFFAVRPEGSVSTLKIQRTERGDSAVYLCASSLPRLYNEQFFGPGTRLTVL.